The clone carrying this T cell receptor beta chain was picked up many times. Its target is unknown. The CDR3 spans 15 residues. J gave up 2 bases and V 3 bases, and 4 bases lay outside the gene matches. Germline V gene lookup returns CDR1 SEHNR and CDR2 FQNEAQ (reference sequence). The time point is: newly diagnosed GD, antithyroid drugs for less than 3 months. Following extraction of RNA from PBMCs, that RNA was used to make the TCR library. By American Thyroid Association guidelines, Graves' disease was diagnosed in the cohort. Nine milliliters of peripheral blood were drawn into EDTA tubes. The data stem from a study of regulatory T cells in long-lasting Graves disease. Study information: Newly diagnosed Graves' patients had taken antithyroid drugs under 3 months.

HTBI primers from iRepertoire and Arm-PCR of CDR3 regions yielded the TCR beta libraries. In TCRdb, the multiplex PCR reads were re-called with MiXCR into one record per CDR3 protein. The sample lists around 420,000 distinct CDR3 sequences; less than 20% were seen once. Study-level results: Persistent disease showed a preference for TRBV28, TRBJ1-2 and TRBJ2-5.

The TCR sequence derives from a female donor with Graves disease. The specimen comprised peripheral blood mononuclear cells (PBMCs), sampled at new diagnosis, from a patient treated with antithyroid drugs. The rearrangement joins TRBV7-9 to TRBJ2-1; 7 bases match TRBD1. This CDR3 reads CASSLAGTAYNEQFF. The CDR3, as DNA: TGTGCCAGCAGCTTGGCCGGGACAGCCTACAATGAGCAGTTCTTC.